The 7 T cell receptor beta chains reported below all come from one sample, sequenced in a study of blood T cell repertoires in COVID-19. Libraries were prepared by immunoSEQ multiplex PCR; TCRdb keeps only in-frame clonotypes and omits some of them. The data show about 670,000 clones, with 85% to 90% seen just once and 0.2% to 0.3% held by the top ten. The specimen sequenced was peripheral blood. These receptors were collected from a woman in her late teens or twenties with acute or convalescent COVID-19.

The chain joins TRBV30 to TRBJ1-1, with D unclear. Germline CDR1 and CDR2: GTSNPN and SVGIG (reference sequence). V was clipped by 4 bases and J by 0 bases, with 9 bases between them. CDR3 length: 13 residues. CDR3 amino acids: CAWMADMNTEAFF. The CDR3 bases are TGTGCCTGGATGGCAGACATGAACACTGAAGCTTTCTTT.

The chain links TRBV11-2 to TRBJ1-2, with D unclear. Germline CDR1 and CDR2: SGHAT and FQNNGV. V lost 4 bases and J 13 bases, leaving 16 bases between the germline ends. CDR3 length: 12 amino acids. Here the CDR3 reads CASSSGITQSTF. The CDR3 bases are TGTGCCAGCAGCTCGGGGATTACCCAGAGCACCTTC.

The chain links TRBV28 to TRBJ1-2; D is undetermined. Trimming removed 10 bases from V and 2 bases from J, with 8 bases in between. Germline V lookup: CDR1 MDHEN, CDR2 SYDVKM. This CDR3 has 11 amino acids. CDR3 sequence: CATMRNYGYTF. CDR3 DNA: TGTGCCACCATGAGGAACTATGGCTACACCTTC.

This rearrangement joins TRBV7-8 to TRBJ2-2; TRBD1 matches 8 bases. Germline V gives CDR1 SGHVS, CDR2 FQNEAQ. The CDR3 consists of 16 residues. Trimming cost V 4 bases and J 1 base; bases outside gene matches: 5. The CDR3 loop reads CASSSRQGRNTGELFF. The CDR3 DNA is TGTGCCAGCAGCTCCAGACAGGGGAGGAACACCGGGGAGCTGTTTTTT.

The chain employs TRBV11-2 and TRBJ2-5, with 9 bases aligning to TRBD2. V shed 3 bases, J shed 5 bases, and the junction held 7 bases outside the gene matches. This CDR3 is built from 15 residues. CDR1 and CDR2 (germline): SGHAT, FQNNGV. The CDR3 nucleotides read TGTGCCAGCAGCTTTGCAGCGGGGGGTGGGGAGACCCAGTACTTC. Its translation is CASSFAAGGGETQYF.

The chain combines TRBV4-1 with TRBJ2-1; TRBD2 matches at 12 bases. The CDR3 covers 17 residues. Germline V gene data show CDR1 as MGHRA and CDR2 as YSYEKL. Trimming took 0 bases from V and 5 from J; bases not matched to a gene: 5. In DNA form, the CDR3 reads TGCGCCAGCAGCCAAGATCTTGCTAGCGGGAGGGACAATGAGCAGTTCTTC. It is translated as CASSQDLASGRDNEQFF.

The rearrangement uses TRBV19 and TRBJ2-1; tentative D call: TRBD2 (5 bases). The germline V gene has CDR1 LNHDA and CDR2 SQIVND (reference sequence). The CDR3 has 15 amino acids. The V and J ends lost 1 base and 4 bases respectively, with 11 bases between them. CDR3 region: CASSIVIAPYNEQFF. As DNA, the CDR3 is TGTGCCAGTAGTATAGTCATAGCGCCTTACAATGAGCAGTTCTTC.